These 30 T cell receptor beta chains originate from one sample sequenced in a study of CXCR3-negative and CXCR3-positive naive CD8 T cells. The study made its TRB cDNA libraries by 5' RACE, adding UMI labels. Each CDR3 protein gets one entry in TCRdb, which reprocessed the 5' RACE reads and gives no DNA. Recorded here are approximately 130,000 distinct CDR3 sequences; the top ten clones represent 0.4% to 0.5%. No antigen is known for these receptors. The study's findings and limits: The study found more hydrophobic TRB CDR3s in CXCR3-positive naive cells than in CXCR3-negative naive cells.

The sequenced sample consisted of naive CXCR3+ CD8+ T cells from blood. The subset was: CD45RO-CCR7+CD27+CD95- naive CD8+ T cells expressing CXCR3 (TNR3+). These receptors all stem from a human donor in good health. Some clones in this sample may be carry-over from other donors' samples.

The chain uses TRBV4-3 and TRBJ2-2. This CDR3 is built from 15 residues. CDR1 and CDR2 (germline): LGHNA, YSLEER. CDR3 sequence reads: CASSHGRKGSGELFF.

The genes are TRBV7-9 and TRBJ2-1. CDR1 SEHNR and CDR2 FQNEAQ come from the germline V gene (reference sequence). CDR3 length equals 15 residues. The CDR3 here is CASSSGGSSYNEQFF.

This chain links TRBV4-1 with TRBJ2-5; TCRdb designates TRBD1, a call that cannot be tested without DNA. The CDR3 is made up of 17 amino acids. CDR1 is MGHRA, CDR2 YSYEKL, per germline. The CDR3 loop reads CASSQVPAGGLQETQYF.

This chain joins TRBV6-1 and TRBJ2-1; TCRdb designates TRBD2, a call that cannot be tested without DNA. In germline, CDR1 is MNHNS, CDR2 SASEGT. The CDR3 contains 18 residues. CDR3 protein: CASSTGRSGEPTYNEQFF.

The chain couples TRBV12-3 or TRBV12-4 to TRBJ2-3; TCRdb gives TRBD2 as the D gene, but with no DNA this cannot be confirmed. CDR3 length equals 20 residues. The CDR3 protein is CASSLFRLEGDPTHTDTQYF.

This chain links TRBV10-2 with TRBJ1-1; without DNA, the TCRdb call of TRBD1 cannot be checked. The CDR3 contains 15 residues. The germline CDR1 and CDR2 sequences are WSHSY and SAAADI. The CDR3 spells CASTGTGSANTEAFF.

This chain joins TRBV5-5 and TRBJ2-4; TCRdb returns TRBD2, unconfirmable since there is no DNA. The CDR3 is 18 residues long. Germline V gene sequence: CDR1 SGHKS, CDR2 YYEKEE (reference sequence). The CDR3: CASSLSPAGRLAKNIQYF. Filled out from reference TRBV5-5 and TRBJ2-4, the complete variable domain reads DAGVTQSPTHLIKTRGQQVTLRCSPISGHKSVSWYQQVLGQGPQFIFQYYEKEERGRGNFPDRFSARQFPNYSSELNVNALLLGDSALYLCASSLSPAGRLAKNIQYFGAGTRLSVL.

The chain combines TRBV6-5 with TRBJ2-5; the TCRdb call, TRBD2, lacks DNA for checking. In germline, CDR1 is MNHEY, CDR2 SVGAGI. The CDR3 is 17 amino acids. Here the CDR3 reads CASSYDASGGARETQYF.

J is TRBJ2-3 and V is TRBV27; TCRdb designates TRBD2, a call that cannot be tested without DNA. The V gene's germline CDR1 is MNHEY and CDR2 SMNVEV (reference sequence). The CDR3 is 17 residues long. This chain's CDR3 is CASSFELAGEGTDTQYF.

The CDR3 sequence: CASSLGGVGQAGANVLTF. The J gene is TRBJ2-6, the V gene TRBV7-9; lacking DNA, the TRBD1 call made by TCRdb goes unchecked. Germline lookup yields CDR1 SEHNR and CDR2 FQNEAQ (reference sequence). The CDR3 sequence is 18 residues long.

This chain joins TRBV15 and TRBJ2-3. Germline lookup yields CDR1 LNHNV and CDR2 YYDKDF (reference sequence). The CDR3 runs 16 residues. CDR3 residues: CATSRDLSGDGNTQYF.

The J gene is TRBJ2-7, the V gene TRBV27; TCRdb lists TRBD2, though no DNA is available to test this call. Germline-derived CDR1 and CDR2 are MNHEY and SMNVEV (reference sequence). The CDR3 runs 14 residues. The CDR3 sequence is CASSFWPSSYEQYF.

V and J are TRBV21-1 and TRBJ2-7; the D call of TRBD1 rests on TCRdb alone, since no DNA is present to check it. TRBV21-1 represents a pseudogene. The CDR3 is 18 amino acids. The CDR3 loop is CASSKFEGQDRSSYEQYF.

V is TRBV7-9 and J is TRBJ2-4; TCRdb's D call of TRBD1 is untestable without DNA. This CDR3 comprises 14 residues. Germline values: CDR1 SEHNR, CDR2 FQNEAQ (reference sequence). This CDR3 is CASSLIERDDIQYF.

This chain links TRBV5-5 with TRBJ2-3; TCRdb gives TRBD1 as the D gene, but with no DNA this cannot be confirmed. There are 15 residues in the CDR3. Germline V CDR1 and CDR2: SGHKS, YYEKEE (reference sequence). CDR3 residues: CASSFTQGALDTQYF.

The chain uses TRBV7-9 and TRBJ1-3; the TRBD1 assignment by TCRdb is unverifiable without DNA. The CDR3 extends over 16 amino acids. CDR1 and CDR2 (germline): SEHNR, FQNEAQ (reference sequence). The CDR3 region is CASSLITGRSGNTIYF.

The V gene is TRBV11-2, the J gene TRBJ2-7; TCRdb outputs TRBD1, but without DNA this stays unchecked. The CDR3 is 14 amino acids. Germline V CDR1 and CDR2: SGHAT, FQNNGV. The CDR3 is CASSPTGGSYEQYF.

The rearrangement links TRBV29-1 to TRBJ2-1; without DNA, the TCRdb call of TRBD1 cannot be checked. The germline V gene has CDR1 SQVTM and CDR2 ANQGSEA. The CDR3 consists of 13 residues. CDR3: CSATGSDYNEQFF.

J is TRBJ2-1 and V is TRBV4-3; TCRdb designates TRBD1, a call that cannot be tested without DNA. This CDR3 has 16 residues. Germline V CDR1 and CDR2: LGHNA, YSLEER. CDR3 sequence reads: CASSQDRGGAYNEQFF.

The chain is built from TRBV20-1 and TRBJ1-1. This CDR3 is 19 amino acids long. CDR1 and CDR2 from the germline V gene are DFQATT and SNEGSKA (reference sequence). This CDR3 is CSAGRGVFGSQGTGTEAFF.

CDR3 sequence: CSVRFPALGEKLFF. The chain couples TRBV29-1 to TRBJ1-4; TCRdb's D call of TRBD1 is untestable without DNA. The CDR3 contains 14 residues. Germline V CDR1 and CDR2: SQVTM, ANQGSEA.

The chain employs TRBV16 and TRBJ1-5; the D call of TRBD1 rests on TCRdb alone, since no DNA is present to check it. CDR3 length: 14 amino acids. Per germline, CDR1 KGHSY and CDR2 FQNENV. CDR3 loop: CASSPYPGDQPQHF.

V gene TRBV19 combines with J gene TRBJ2-1; without DNA, the TCRdb call of TRBD2 cannot be checked. Germline V lookup: CDR1 LNHDA, CDR2 SQIVND (reference sequence). The CDR3 extends over 14 amino acids. The CDR3 protein is CASHIAERYNEQFF.

The rearrangement uses TRBV11-1 and TRBJ2-1. The V gene's germline CDR1 is SGHAT and CDR2 FQDESV (reference sequence). This CDR3 is 12 amino acids long. The CDR3: CASSRRHNEQFF.

The genes are TRBV27 and TRBJ1-2; TCRdb's D call, TRBD1, is unchecked because there is no DNA. The germline CDR1 and CDR2 sequences are MNHEY and SMNVEV (reference sequence). The CDR3 has 13 amino acids. The CDR3 sequence: CASSLTGTYGYTF.

This chain links TRBV6-2 or TRBV6-3 with TRBJ1-1; with no DNA, the TCRdb D assignment of TRBD1 cannot be verified. Looked up from germline, CDR1 is MNHEY and CDR2 is SVGEGT. The CDR3 has 14 amino acids. The CDR3 reads CASSLLGTDSEAFF.

The chain links TRBV29-1 to TRBJ2-7; TCRdb proposes TRBD2, but this gene call is untestable without DNA. Germline CDR1 and CDR2: SQVTM and ANQGSEA. The CDR3 is made up of 13 amino acids. The CDR3 here is CSVVWTSDYEQYF.

The genes are TRBV28 and TRBJ1-2. This CDR3 has 16 residues. Per the germline V gene, CDR1 is MDHEN and CDR2 is SYDVKM. This CDR3 is CASSLLETDPNYGYTF.

This chain joins TRBV21-1 and TRBJ1-5. TRBV21-1 is an annotated pseudogene. The CDR3 is made up of 12 amino acids. This CDR3 is CASSNRVGPQHF.

This chain uses TRBV6-2 or TRBV6-3 with TRBJ2-5; TCRdb's D call, TRBD2, is unchecked because there is no DNA. The CDR3 has 17 residues. The germline CDR1 and CDR2 sequences are MNHEY and SVGEGT. This chain's CDR3 is CASSGARGLAVQETQYF.